Ten or more counts support the clone carrying this T cell receptor beta chain. Antigen specificity is unknown. By 5'RACE template switching, TCR cDNA was produced, with a universal primer site and UMIs added in the process. TCRdb used MiXCR to reprocess the 5' RACE reads, holding one entry per CDR3 protein. This table has hundreds of thousands of distinct CDR3 sequences, 8.7% appearing once. V lost 3 bases and J lost 5; bases outside the gene matches: 7. This CDR3 spans 16 amino acids. Germline assignment: CDR1 SEHNR and CDR2 FQNEAQ (reference sequence). The entry originates in a study of T cells after yellow fever vaccination. Background on the study: The fractions with low cell numbers were processed using SMART-Seq v4 Ultra Low Input.

Findings and caveats of the study: Post-booster reappearance was seen for most primary-vaccination clones (around 96% CD4, roughly 91% CD8). Weaker, the secondary response peaked sooner, at day 5 versus 15.

The specimen was PBMCs, collected on the day of the first yellow fever vaccination. This rearrangement joins TRBV7-9 to TRBJ2-5; 12 nucleotides match TRBD1. This TCR was sampled from a man aged 18-30 years who received the YFV17D yellow fever vaccine. The CDR3 reads CASSFRDRGREETQYF. DNA of the CDR3: TGTGCCAGCAGCTTCCGGGACAGGGGGCGCGAGGAGACCCAGTACTTC.